This T cell receptor beta chain is drawn from a study of cytomegalovirus exposure and HLA in healthy donors. Study observations and caveats: The study designated 160 or so TCR beta chains cytomegalovirus-associated.

Germline lookup yields CDR1 SGHNT and CDR2 YYREEE (reference sequence). V was trimmed by 3 bases and J by 7 bases, leaving 10 bases between them. The CDR3 contains 13 residues. The assay was immunoSEQ multiplex PCR, and TCRdb's table has in-frame clones only and misses some. The top ten hold roughly 7% of the sample, which has some 180,000 clones, approximately 86% seen once. Comment on this clone: What it binds is unknown.

The chain couples TRBV5-4 to TRBJ1-4; no firm D call. Sequencing was performed on PBMCs. The TCR comes from a man under 40 in good health and CMV-seropositive. The CDR3 loop reads CASSSTVSEKLFF. The CDR3 coding sequence is TGTGCCAGCAGCTCGACCGTGAGTGAAAAACTGTTTTTT.